The rows below give T cell receptor beta chains drawn from one sample of a study of somatic mutations in cytotoxic T cells in rheumatoid arthritis. Assay used: immunoSEQ multiplex PCR; TCRdb lists only in-frame clones, some missing. The repertoire holds about 18,000 clones, with approximately 67% as singletons. The sample comprised CD8+ T cells sorted from blood. Receptor source: an adult with rheumatoid arthritis. CDR3s include the opening cysteine and the closing phenylalanine or tryptophan.

>TRBJ2-7|TRBV19
CASTPGGQAPDEQYF
>TRBJ2-1|TRBV2
CASSERDGYYNEQFF
>TRBJ2-1|TRBV5-5
CASSLGSYNEQFF
>TRBJ2-5|TRBV7-2
CASRWTSGGEKTQYF
>TRBJ1-4|TRBV4-3
CASSQDYTGGEEKLFF
>TRBJ2-1|TRBV9
CASSVVSGGLVNEQFF
>TRBJ1-1|TRBV7-9
CASSLGAETEAFF
>TRBJ1-5|TRBV7-9
CASSLGSDSNQPQHF
>TRBJ2-7|TRBV4-2
CASSLGTSKEKYF
>TRBJ2-3|TRBV13
CASSPPWGAGRTDTQYF
>TRBJ2-1|TRBV7-9
CASSSTSIYNEQFF
>TRBJ2-2|TRBV15
CATRETGSDTGELFF
>TRBJ2-5|TRBV9
CASSVRTGGAETQYF
>TRBJ1-3|TRBV2
CASLQEDSGNTIYF
>TRBJ1-1|TRBV4-1
CASTTGALTEAFF
>TRBJ2-3|TRBV6-6
CASSYERGSTDTQYF
>TRBJ1-6|TRBV27
CASSLVGAGSPLHF
>TRBJ1-5|TRBV18
CASSPDRVGNQPQHF
>TRBJ2-2|TRBV5-4
CASSFTATGELFF
>TRBJ1-1|TRBV7-8
CASSLSIPTGIMNTEAFF
>TRBJ1-1|TRBV5-4
CASSLLTGIGTEAFF
>TRBJ1-1|TRBV7-9
CASSPTGTGKGGTEAFF
>TRBJ1-1|TRBV27
CASTLRPGREAFF
>TRBJ1-1|TRBV5-4
CASSLTANTEAFF
>TRBJ2-4|TRBV6-5
CASSYYPTEENIQYF
>TRBJ2-7|TRBV5-5
CASGFGDPYEQYF
>TRBJ1-1|TRBV7-9
CASSSRGTEAFF
>TRBJ2-3|TRBV6-5
CASSYSGPTDTQYF
>TRBJ2-5|TRBV13
CASSLALAGGGGETQYF
>TRBJ2-7|TRBV5-4
CASSLGTGDEQYF
>TRBJ1-1|TRBV4-2
CASSLLGQGNTEAFF
>TRBJ2-7|TRBV5-4
CASSFDQGSHEQYF
>TRBJ2-5|TRBV7-6
CASTVTSGGAGETQYF
>TRBJ2-7|TRBV25-1
CASSEYQGYQGEQYF
>TRBJ1-1|TRBV28
CASSFDRAVTEAFF
>TRBJ2-2|TRBV7-9
CASSFPTGDTGELFF
>TRBJ2-3|TRBV2
CASGVAGGLVDTQYF
>TRBJ1-1|TRBV27
CASSSGLLNTEAFF
>TRBJ2-1|TRBV7-3
CASSLTGTNSYNEQFF
>TRBJ1-1|TRBV6-5
CASRSPMNTEAFF
>TRBJ1-2|TRBV28
CASSPLDYGYTF
>TRBJ1-1|TRBV15
CATSSPPGQGASEAFF
>TRBJ1-5|TRBV7-9
CASSFWGQPQHF
>TRBJ2-1|TRBV5-6
CASSWGLLAGVSSYNEQFF
>TRBJ1-1|TRBV4-3
CASSQLDGEAFF
>TRBJ2-7|TRBV5-1
CASSLTGVYEQYF
>TRBJ2-5|TRBV2
CASIRRQGAASGGRQETQYF
>TRBJ1-6|TRBV13
CASSSAADNSPLHF
>TRBJ1-1|TRBV19
CASTGTGDMLLLKLVF
>TRBJ1-1|TRBV2
CASSDPPGGTEAFF
>TRBJ1-1|TRBV7-8
CASSLGLNEAFF
>TRBJ2-1|TRBV7-7
CASSLGGGAGEQFF
>TRBJ2-1|TRBV4-3
CASSQDWRQGGNEQFF
>TRBJ2-3|TRBV13
CASSPGRSGGAIDTQYF
>TRBJ2-5|TRBV28
CASTWAGGEETQYF